This TCR beta chain originates from a study of blood T cell repertoires in COVID-19 (dated by TCRdb to the early 2020s). Some background on the complete study: Collaborator samples came from the United States, Italy and Spain and covered acute and convalescent phases of COVID-19. The prospective study material was composed of cDNA or gDNA derived from T cells, B-cell-depleted T cells, or PBMCs. Subjects who had been exposed to COVID-19, were actively infected with it, or had recovered from it provided the deeply sampled blood TCRbeta repertoires that made up the dataset. The repertoires were released in a freely available public database meant as a resource for research on the immune response to SARS-CoV-2. The samples were drawn from the first 160 participants of the ongoing ImmuneRACE study and from 1,254 subjects provided by 6 global collaborators. The sample metadata nearly always contained a de-identified subject ID, COVID-19 status, age in years and sex. Where HLA class I and class II types were available, the types were taken from metadata supplied by the sample provider, not from assay-based typing. Overall results and qualifications from the work: The quantity of clinical and demographic metadata differed by source and by participant and was supplied without curation.

The CDR3 goes from the cysteine to the phenylalanine over 17 residues. Just CDR3 DNA is preserved here, 51 bases in frame from base 1. V lost 0 bases and J lost 0 bases, and the count of bases not matched to a germline gene is 4. From the germline V gene (reference sequence), CDR1 is SEHNR and CDR2 is FQNEAQ. Whole blood was collected in K2EDTA tubes by collaborating institutions according to the institutions' own protocols. For TCRbeta analysis, collaborators shipped samples in one of three forms: frozen whole blood, isolated PBMCs, or DNA extracted from either of those sample types. Of note for this clone: The antigen it recognizes is unknown. Base qualities are missing; no much larger clone stands one base away.

The immunoSEQ Assay, a bias-controlled multiplex PCR, was used to amplify TCRbeta CDR3 regions from genomic DNA. Concerning the study's data processing: Nucleated cell counts per sample were estimated from amplification of reference gene primers within the assay. To quantify the absolute abundance of each unique TCRbeta CDR3 rearrangement, sequence reads were collapsed and filtered. For each sample, productive Simpson clonality was calculated as the square root of Simpson's diversity index across productive rearrangements. The table comes from immuneACCESS by way of TCRdb, which keeps in-frame sequences with V and J called. Part of the clones is missing from these tables; in studies checked, under half for an unresolved V gene and the rest for unknown reasons. V, J and clone size reflect that table, while D and trimming were determined from the DNA. The sample table lists under 200,000 clones, approximately 79% of them with a count of one. The top ten constitute under 3.5% of the sample.

Input material: peripheral blood. The clonotype originates from a woman over 75 with acute or convalescent COVID-19. The sequence links TRBV7-9 to TRBJ2-1; 8 bases in the middle match TRBD1. The CDR3 protein is CASSLATGATSYNEQFF. The nucleotide sequence reads as follows: TGTGCCAGCAGCTTAGCGACAGGGGCAACCTCCTACAATGAGCAGTTCTTC.